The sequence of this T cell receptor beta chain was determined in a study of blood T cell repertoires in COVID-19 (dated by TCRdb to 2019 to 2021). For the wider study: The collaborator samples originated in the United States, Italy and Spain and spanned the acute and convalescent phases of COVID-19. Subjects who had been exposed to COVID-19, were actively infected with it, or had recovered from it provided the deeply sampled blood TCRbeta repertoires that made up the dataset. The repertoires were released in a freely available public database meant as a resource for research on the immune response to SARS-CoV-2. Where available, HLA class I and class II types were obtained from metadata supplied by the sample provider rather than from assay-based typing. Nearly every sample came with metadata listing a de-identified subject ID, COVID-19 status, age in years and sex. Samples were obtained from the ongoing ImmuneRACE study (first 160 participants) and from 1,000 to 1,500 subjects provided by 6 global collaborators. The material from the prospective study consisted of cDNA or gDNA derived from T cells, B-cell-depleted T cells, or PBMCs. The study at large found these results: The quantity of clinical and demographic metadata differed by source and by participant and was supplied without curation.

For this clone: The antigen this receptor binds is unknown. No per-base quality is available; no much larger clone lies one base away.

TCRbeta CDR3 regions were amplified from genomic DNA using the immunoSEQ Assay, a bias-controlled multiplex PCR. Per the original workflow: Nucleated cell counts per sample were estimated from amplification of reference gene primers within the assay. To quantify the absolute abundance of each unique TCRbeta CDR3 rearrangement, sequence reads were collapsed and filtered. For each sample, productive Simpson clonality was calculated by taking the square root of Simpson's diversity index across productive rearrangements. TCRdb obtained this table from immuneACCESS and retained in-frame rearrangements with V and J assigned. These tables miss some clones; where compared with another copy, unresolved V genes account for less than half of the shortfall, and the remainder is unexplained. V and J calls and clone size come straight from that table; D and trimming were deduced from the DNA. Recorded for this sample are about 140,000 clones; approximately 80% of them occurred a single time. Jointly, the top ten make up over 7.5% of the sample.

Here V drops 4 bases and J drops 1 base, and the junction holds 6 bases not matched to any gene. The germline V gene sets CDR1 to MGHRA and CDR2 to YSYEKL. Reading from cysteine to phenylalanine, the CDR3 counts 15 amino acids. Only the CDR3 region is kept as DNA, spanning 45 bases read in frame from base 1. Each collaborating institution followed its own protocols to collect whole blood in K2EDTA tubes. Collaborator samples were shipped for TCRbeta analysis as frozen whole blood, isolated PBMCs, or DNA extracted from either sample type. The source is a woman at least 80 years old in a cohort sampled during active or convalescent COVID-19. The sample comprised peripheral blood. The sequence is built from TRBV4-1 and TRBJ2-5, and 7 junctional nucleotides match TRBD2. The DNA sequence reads TGCGCCAGCAGCCGCGGGGGAACCCCCCAAGAGACCCAGTACTTC. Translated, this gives CASSRGGTPQETQYF.